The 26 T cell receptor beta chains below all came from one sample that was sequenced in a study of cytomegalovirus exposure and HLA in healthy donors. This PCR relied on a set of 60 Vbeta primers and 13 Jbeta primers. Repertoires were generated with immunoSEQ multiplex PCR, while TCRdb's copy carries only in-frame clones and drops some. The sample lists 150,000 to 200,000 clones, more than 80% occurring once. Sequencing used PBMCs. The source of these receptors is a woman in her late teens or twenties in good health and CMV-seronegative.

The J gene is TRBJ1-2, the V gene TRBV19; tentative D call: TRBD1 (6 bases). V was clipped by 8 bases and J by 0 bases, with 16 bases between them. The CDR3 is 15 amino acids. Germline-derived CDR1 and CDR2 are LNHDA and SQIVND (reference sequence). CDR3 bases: TGTGCCAGTTCCTTCATGGGGGACACTAACTATGGCTACACCTTC. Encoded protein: CASSFMGDTNYGYTF.

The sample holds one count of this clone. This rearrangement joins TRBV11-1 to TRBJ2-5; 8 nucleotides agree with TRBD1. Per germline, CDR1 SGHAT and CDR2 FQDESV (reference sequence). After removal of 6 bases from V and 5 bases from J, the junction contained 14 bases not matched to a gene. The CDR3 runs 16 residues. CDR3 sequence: CASRANKQGAAETQYF. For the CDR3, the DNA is TGTGCCAGCAGAGCTAATAAGCAGGGGGCCGCCGAGACCCAGTACTTC.

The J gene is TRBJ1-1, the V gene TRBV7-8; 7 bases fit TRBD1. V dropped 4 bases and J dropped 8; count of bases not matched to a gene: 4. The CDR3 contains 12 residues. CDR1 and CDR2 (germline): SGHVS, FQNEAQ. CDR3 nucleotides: TGTGCCAGCAGCTCATGGACAGGAGAAGCTTTCTTT. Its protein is CASSSWTGEAFF. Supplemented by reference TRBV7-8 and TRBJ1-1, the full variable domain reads GAGVSQSPRYKVAKRGQDVALRCDPISGHVSLFWYQQALGQGPEFLTYFQNEAQLDKSGLPSDRFFAERPEGSVSTLKIQRTQQEDSAVYLCASSSWTGEAFFGQGTRLTVV.

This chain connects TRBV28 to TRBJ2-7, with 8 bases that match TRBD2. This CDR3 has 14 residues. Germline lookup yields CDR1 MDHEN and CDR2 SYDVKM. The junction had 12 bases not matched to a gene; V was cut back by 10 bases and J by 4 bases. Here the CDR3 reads CATRELAVQYEQYF. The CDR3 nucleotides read TGTGCCACCAGGGAACTAGCGGTCCAGTACGAGCAGTACTTC. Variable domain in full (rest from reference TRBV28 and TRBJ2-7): DVKVTQSSRYLVKRTGEKVFLECVQDMDHENMFWYRQDPGLGLRLIYFSYDVKMKEKGDIPEGYSVSREKKERFSLILESASTNQTSMYLCATRELAVQYEQYFGPGTRLTVT.

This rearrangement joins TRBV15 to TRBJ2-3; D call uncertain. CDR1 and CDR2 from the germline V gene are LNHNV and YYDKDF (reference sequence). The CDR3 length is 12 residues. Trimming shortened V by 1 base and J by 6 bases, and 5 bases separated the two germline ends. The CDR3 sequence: CATSRVSDTQYF. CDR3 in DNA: TGTGCCACCAGCAGAGTATCCGATACGCAGTATTTT.

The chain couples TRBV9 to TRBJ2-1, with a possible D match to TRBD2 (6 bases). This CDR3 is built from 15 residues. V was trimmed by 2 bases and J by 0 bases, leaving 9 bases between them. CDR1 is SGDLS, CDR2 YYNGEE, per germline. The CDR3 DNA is TGTGCCAGCAGCGTTAGCGGACACTCCTACAATGAGCAGTTCTTC. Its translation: CASSVSGHSYNEQFF.

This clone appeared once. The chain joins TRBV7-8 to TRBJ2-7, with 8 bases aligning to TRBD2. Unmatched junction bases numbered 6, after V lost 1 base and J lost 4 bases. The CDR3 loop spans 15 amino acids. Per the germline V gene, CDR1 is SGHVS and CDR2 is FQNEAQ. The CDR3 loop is CASSLVLAELYEQYF. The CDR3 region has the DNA TGTGCCAGCAGCTTAGTACTAGCGGAACTATACGAGCAGTACTTC.

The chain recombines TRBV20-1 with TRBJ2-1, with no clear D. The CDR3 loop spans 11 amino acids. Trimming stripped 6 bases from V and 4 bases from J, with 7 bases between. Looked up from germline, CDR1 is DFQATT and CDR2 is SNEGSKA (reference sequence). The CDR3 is CSAPIYNEQFF. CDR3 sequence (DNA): TGCAGTGCCCCTATATACAATGAGCAGTTCTTC.

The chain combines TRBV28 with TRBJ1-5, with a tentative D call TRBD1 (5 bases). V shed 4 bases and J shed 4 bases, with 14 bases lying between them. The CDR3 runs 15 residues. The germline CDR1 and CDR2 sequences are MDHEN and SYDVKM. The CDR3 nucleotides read TGTGCCAGCAGTTCCCCAGGGTCGTGGAATCAGCCCCAGCATTTT. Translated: CASSSPGSWNQPQHF.

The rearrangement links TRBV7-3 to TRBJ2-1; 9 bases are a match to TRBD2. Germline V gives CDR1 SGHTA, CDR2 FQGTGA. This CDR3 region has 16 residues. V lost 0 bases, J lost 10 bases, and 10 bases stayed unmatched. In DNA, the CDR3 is TGTGCCAGCAGCTTAACATTAGCGGGAGATCGCCGGGAGCAGTTCTTC. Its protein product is CASSLTLAGDRREQFF.

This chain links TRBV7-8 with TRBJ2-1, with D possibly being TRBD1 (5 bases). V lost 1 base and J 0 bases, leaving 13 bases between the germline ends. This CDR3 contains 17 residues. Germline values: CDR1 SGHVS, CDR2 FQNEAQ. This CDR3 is CASSLGWYRNSYNEQFF. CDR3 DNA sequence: TGTGCCAGCAGCTTAGGATGGTACAGGAACTCCTACAATGAGCAGTTCTTC. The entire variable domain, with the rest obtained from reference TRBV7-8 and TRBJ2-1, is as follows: GAGVSQSPRYKVAKRGQDVALRCDPISGHVSLFWYQQALGQGPEFLTYFQNEAQLDKSGLPSDRFFAERPEGSVSTLKIQRTQQEDSAVYLCASSLGWYRNSYNEQFFGPGTRLTVL.

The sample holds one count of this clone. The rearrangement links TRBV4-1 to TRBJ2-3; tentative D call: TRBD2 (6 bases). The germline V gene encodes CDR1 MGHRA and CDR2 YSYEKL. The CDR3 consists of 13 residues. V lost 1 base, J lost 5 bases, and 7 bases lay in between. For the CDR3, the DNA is TGCGCCAGCAGCCAAGTGGGGGGAGATACGCAGTATTTT. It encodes CASSQVGGDTQYF.

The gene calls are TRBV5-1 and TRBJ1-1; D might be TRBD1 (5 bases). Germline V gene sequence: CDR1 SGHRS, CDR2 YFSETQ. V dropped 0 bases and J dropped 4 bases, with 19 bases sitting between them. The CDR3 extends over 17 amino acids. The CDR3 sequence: CASSLGAGSTRTTEAFF. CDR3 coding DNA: TGCGCCAGCAGCTTGGGCGCAGGGTCGACGAGGACCACTGAAGCTTTCTTT.

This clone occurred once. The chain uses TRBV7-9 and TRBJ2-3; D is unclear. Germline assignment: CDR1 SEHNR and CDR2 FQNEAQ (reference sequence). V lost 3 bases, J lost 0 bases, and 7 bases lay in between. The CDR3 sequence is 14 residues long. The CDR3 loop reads CASSFRPSTDTQYF. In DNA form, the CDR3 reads TGTGCCAGCAGCTTTCGTCCTAGCACAGATACGCAGTATTTT.

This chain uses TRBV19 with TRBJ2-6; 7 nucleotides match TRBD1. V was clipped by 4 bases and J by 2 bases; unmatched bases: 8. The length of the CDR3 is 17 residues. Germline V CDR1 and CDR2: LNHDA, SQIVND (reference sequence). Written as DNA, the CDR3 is TGTGCCAGTAGTAAATACGCAGGGGGAACTGGGGCCAACGTCCTGACTTTC. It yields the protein CASSKYAGGTGANVLTF.

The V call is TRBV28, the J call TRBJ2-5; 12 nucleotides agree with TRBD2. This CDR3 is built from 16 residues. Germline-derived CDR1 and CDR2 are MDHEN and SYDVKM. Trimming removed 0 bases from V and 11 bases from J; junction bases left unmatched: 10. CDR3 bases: TGTGCCAGCAGTTTATGGACTAGCGGGAGCCGTCGGGAGCAGTACTTC. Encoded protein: CASSLWTSGSRREQYF.

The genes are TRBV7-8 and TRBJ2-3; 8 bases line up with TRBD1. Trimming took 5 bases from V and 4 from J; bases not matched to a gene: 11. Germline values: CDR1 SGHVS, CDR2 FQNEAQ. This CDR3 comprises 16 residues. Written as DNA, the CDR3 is TGTGCCAGCAGCCGCTCAACAGGGGGAAGCGCAGATACGCAGTATTTT. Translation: CASSRSTGGSADTQYF.

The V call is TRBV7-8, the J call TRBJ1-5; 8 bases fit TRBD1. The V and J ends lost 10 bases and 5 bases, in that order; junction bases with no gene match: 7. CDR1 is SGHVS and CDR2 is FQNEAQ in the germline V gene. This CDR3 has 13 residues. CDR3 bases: TGTGCCACAGCCCGGGACAGGCATCAGCCCCAGCATTTT. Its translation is CATARDRHQPQHF.

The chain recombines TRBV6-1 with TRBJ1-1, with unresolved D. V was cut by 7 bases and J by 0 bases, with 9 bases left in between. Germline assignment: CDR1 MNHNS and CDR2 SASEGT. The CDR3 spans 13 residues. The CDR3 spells CASTTTVNTEAFF. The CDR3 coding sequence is TGTGCCAGCACCACCACAGTGAACACTGAAGCTTTCTTT.

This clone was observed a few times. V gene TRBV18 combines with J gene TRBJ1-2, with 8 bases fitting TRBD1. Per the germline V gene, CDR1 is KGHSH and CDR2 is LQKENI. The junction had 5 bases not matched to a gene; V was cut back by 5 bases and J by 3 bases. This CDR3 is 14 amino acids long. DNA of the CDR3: TGTGCCAGCTCAAATAACAGGGGGGACTATGGCTACACCTTC. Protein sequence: CASSNNRGDYGYTF.

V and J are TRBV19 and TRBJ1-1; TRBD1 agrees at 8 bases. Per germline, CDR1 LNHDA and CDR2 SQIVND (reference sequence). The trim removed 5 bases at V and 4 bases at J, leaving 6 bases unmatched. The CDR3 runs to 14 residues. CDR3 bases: TGTGCCAGTAGTCTAGGACAGGGCGGCACTGAAGCTTTCTTT. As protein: CASSLGQGGTEAFF.

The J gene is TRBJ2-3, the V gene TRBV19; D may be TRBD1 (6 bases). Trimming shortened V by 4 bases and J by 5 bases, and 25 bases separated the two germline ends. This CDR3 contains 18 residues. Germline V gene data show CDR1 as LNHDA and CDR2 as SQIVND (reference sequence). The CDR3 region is CASSTAGTQITRGDTQYF. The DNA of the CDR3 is TGTGCCAGTAGTACCGCAGGAACCCAGATTACCAGGGGAGATACGCAGTATTTT.

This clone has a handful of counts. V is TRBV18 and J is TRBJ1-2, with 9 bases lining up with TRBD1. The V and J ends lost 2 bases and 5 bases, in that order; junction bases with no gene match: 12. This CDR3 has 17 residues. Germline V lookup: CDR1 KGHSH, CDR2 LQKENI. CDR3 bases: TGTGCCAGCTCACCATTAGGACAGGGGTTGGCTAGGTATGGCTACACCTTC. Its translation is CASSPLGQGLARYGYTF.

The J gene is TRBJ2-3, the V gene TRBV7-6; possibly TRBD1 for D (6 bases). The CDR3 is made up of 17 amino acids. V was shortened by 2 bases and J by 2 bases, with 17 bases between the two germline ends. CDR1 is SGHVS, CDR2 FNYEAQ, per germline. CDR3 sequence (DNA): TGTGCCAGCAGCTTATTTTCCGGGCCAGGGGCCACAGATACGCAGTATTTT. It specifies CASSLFSGPGATDTQYF.

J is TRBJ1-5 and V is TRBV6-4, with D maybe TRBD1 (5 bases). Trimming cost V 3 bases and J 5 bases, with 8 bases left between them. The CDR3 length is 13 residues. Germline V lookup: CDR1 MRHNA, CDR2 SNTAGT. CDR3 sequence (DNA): TGTGCCAGCAGTGAGGGCAGGGATCAGCCCCAGCATTTT. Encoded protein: CASSEGRDQPQHF.

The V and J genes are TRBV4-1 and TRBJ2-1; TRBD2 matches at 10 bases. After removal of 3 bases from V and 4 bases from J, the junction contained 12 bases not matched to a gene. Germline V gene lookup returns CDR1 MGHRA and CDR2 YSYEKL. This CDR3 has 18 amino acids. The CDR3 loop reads CASSHLPLAGAPYNEQFF. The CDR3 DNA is TGCGCCAGCAGCCACTTACCGCTAGCGGGAGCGCCGTACAATGAGCAGTTCTTC.